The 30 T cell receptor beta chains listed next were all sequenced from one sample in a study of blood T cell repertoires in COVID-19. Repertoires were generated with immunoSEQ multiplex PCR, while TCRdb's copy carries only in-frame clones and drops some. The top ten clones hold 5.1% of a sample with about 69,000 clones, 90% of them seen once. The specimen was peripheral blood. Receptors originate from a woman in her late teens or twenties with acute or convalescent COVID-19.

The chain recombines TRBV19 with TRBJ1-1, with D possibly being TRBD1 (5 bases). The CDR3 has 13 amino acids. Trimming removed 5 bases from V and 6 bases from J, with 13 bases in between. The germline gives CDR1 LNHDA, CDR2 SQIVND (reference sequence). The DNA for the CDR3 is TGTGCCAGTAGTTGGAAAGTCAGGGCTGAAGCTTTCTTT. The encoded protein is CASSWKVRAEAFF.

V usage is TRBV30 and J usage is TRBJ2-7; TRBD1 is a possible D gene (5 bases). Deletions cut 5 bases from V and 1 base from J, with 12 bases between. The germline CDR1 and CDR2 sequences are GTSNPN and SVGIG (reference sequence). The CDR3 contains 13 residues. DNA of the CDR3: TGTGCCTGGTCAGGGATGGGTTCCTACGAGCAGTACTTC. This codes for CAWSGMGSYEQYF.

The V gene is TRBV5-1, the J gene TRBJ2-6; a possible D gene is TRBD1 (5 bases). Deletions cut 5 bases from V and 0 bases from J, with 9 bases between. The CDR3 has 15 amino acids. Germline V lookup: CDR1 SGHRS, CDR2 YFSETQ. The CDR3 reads CASRQGDSGANVLTF. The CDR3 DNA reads TGCGCCAGCAGGCAGGGTGACTCTGGGGCCAACGTCCTGACTTTC.

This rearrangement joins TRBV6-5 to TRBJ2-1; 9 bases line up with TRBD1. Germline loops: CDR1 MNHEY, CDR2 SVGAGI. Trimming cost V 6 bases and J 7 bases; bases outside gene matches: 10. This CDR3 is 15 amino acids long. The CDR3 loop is CASSDPWTGENEQFF. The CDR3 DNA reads TGTGCCAGCAGCGACCCTTGGACAGGGGAGAATGAGCAGTTCTTC.

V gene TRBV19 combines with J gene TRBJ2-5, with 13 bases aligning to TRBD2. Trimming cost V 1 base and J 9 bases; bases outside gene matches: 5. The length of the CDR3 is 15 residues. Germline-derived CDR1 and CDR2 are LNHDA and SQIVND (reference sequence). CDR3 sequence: CASSIGTSGSAAQYF. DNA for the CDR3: TGTGCCAGTAGTATAGGGACTAGCGGGAGTGCGGCCCAGTACTTC.

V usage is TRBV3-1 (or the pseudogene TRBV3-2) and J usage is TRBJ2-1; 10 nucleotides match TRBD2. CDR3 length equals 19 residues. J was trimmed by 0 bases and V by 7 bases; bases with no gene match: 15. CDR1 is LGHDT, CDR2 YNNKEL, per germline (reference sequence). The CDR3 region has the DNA TGTGCCAGCACCCAGGGCACTAGCGGGGTTAGGAGCTCCTACAATGAGCAGTTCTTC. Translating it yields CASTQGTSGVRSSYNEQFF.

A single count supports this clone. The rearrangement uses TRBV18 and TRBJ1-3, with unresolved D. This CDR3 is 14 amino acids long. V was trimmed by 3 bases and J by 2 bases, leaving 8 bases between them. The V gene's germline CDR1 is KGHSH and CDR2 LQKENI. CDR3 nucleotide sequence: TGTGCCAGCTCACCTGGAGGGACTGGAAACACCATATATTTT. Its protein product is CASSPGGTGNTIYF. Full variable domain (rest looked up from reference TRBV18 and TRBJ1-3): NAGVMQNPRHLVRRRGQEARLRCSPMKGHSHVYWYRQLPEEGLKFMVYLQKENIIDESGMPKERFSAEFPKEGPSILRIQQVVRGDSAAYFCASSPGGTGNTIYFGEGSWLTVV.

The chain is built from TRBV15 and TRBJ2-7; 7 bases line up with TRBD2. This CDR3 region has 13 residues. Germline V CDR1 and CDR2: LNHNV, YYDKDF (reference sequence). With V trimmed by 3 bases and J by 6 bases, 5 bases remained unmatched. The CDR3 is CATSSRGGREQYF. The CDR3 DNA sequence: TGTGCCACCAGCAGCCGGGGAGGGCGCGAGCAGTACTTC.

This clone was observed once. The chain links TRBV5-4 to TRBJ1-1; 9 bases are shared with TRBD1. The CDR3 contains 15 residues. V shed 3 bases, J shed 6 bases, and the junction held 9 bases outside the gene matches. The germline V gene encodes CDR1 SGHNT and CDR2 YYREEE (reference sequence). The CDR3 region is CASSYDRDRVAEAFF. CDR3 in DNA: TGTGCCAGCAGCTATGACCGGGACAGGGTAGCTGAAGCTTTCTTT.

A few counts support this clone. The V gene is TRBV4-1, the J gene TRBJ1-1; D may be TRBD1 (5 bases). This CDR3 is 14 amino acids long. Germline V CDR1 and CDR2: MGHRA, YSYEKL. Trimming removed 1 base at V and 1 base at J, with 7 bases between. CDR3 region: CASSQGTTNTEAFF. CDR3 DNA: TGCGCCAGCAGCCAAGGGACAACGAACACTGAAGCTTTCTTT.

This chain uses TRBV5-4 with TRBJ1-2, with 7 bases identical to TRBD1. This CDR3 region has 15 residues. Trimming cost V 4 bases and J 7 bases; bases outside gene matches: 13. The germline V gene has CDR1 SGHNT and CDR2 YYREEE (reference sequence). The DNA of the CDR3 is TGTGCCAGCAGCACCCGGGACAGTCGAGTGATTGGCTACACCTTC. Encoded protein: CASSTRDSRVIGYTF.

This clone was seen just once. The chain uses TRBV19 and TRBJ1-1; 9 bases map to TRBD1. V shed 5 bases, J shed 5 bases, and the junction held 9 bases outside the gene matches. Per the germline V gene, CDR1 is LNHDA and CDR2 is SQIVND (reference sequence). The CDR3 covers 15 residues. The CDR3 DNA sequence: TGTGCCAGTAGTCTCAGGACAGGGGATAATACTGAAGCTTTCTTT. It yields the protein CASSLRTGDNTEAFF.

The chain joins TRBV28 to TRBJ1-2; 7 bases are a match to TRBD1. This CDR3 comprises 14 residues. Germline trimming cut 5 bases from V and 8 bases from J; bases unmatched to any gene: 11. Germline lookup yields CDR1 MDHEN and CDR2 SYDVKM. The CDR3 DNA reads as TGTGCCAGCAGTACCGGACAGGCTATTGGGGGCTACACCTTC. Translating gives CASSTGQAIGGYTF.

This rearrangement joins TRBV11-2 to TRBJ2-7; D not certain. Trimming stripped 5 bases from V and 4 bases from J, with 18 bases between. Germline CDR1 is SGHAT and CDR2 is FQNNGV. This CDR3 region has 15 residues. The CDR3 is CASSRHRSDPYEQYF. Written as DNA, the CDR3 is TGTGCCAGCAGCCGACATCGCTCCGACCCATACGAGCAGTACTTC.

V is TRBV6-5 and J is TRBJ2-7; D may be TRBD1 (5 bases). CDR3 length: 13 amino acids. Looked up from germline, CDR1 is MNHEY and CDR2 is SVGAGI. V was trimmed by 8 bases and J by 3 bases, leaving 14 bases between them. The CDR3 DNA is TGTGCCAGCCGAGCCCTCGACAGCTACGAGCAGTACTTC. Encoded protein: CASRALDSYEQYF.

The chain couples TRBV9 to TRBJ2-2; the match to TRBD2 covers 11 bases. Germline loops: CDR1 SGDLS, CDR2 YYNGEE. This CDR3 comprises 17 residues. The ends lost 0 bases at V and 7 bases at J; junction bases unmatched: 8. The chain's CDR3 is CASSVDSSGRISGELFF. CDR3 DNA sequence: TGTGCCAGCAGCGTAGATTCTAGCGGGAGGATTAGCGGGGAGCTGTTTTTT.

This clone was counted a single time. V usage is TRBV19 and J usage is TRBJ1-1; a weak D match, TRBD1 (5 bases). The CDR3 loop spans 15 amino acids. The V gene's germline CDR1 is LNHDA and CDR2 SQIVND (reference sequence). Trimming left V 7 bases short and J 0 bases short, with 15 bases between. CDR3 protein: CASTGPAGLNTEAFF. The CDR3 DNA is TGTGCCAGTACCGGGCCGGCAGGGTTGAACACTGAAGCTTTCTTT.

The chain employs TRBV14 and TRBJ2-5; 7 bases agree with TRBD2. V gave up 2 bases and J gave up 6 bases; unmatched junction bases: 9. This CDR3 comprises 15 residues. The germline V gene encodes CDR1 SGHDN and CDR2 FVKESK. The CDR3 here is CASSQWSGEWQTQYF. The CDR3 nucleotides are TGTGCCAGCAGCCAATGGAGCGGGGAGTGGCAGACCCAGTACTTC.

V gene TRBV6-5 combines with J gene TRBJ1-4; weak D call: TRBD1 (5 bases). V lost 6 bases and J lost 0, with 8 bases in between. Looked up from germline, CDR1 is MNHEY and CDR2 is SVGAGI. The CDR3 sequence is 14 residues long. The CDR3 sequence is CASSLTATNEKLFF. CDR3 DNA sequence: TGTGCCAGCAGCCTGACAGCAACTAATGAAAAACTGTTTTTT.

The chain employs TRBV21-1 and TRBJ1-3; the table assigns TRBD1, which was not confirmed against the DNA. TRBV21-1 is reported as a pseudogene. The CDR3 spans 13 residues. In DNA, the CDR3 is TGTGCCAGCAGCGAGACAGGAGGAAACACCATATATTTT. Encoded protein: CASSETGGNTIYF.

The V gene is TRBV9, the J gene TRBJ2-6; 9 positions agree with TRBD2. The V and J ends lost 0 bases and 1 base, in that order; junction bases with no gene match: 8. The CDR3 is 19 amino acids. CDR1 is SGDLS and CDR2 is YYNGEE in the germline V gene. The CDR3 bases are TGTGCCAGCAGCGTAGGAATTAGCGGGAGTGTGTCTGGGGCCAACGTCCTGACTTTC. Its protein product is CASSVGISGSVSGANVLTF.

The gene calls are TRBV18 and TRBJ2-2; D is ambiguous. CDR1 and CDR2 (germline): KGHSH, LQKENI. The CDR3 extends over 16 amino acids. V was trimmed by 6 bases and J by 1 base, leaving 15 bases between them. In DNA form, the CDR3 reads TGTGCCAGCTCCAGGATCACCTCCGGGAACACCGGGGAGCTGTTTTTT. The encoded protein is CASSRITSGNTGELFF.

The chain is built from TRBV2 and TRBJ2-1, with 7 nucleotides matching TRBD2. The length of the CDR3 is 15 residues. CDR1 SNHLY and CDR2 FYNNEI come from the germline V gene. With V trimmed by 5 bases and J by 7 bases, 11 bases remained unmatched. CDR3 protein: CASSSIAGEGNEQFF. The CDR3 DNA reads TGTGCCAGCAGTAGTATTGCGGGGGAAGGAAATGAGCAGTTCTTC.

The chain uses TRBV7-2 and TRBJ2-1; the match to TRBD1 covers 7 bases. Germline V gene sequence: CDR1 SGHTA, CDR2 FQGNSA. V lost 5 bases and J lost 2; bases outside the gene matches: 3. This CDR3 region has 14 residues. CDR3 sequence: CASSVGQTYNEQFF. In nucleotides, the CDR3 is TGTGCCAGCAGCGTGGGACAGACCTACAATGAGCAGTTCTTC.

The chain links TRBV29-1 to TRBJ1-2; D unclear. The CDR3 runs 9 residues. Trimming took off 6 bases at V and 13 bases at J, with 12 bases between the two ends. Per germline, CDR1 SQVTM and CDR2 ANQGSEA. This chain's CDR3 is CSVPRGCTF. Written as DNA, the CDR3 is TGCAGCGTCCCGCGGGGTTGCACCTTC.

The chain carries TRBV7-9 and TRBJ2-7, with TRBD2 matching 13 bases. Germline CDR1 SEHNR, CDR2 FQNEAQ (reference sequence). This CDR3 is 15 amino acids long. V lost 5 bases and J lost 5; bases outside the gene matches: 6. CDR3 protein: CASSHGTSGTHEQYF. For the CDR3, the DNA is TGTGCCAGCAGCCATGGGACTAGCGGGACCCACGAGCAGTACTTC.

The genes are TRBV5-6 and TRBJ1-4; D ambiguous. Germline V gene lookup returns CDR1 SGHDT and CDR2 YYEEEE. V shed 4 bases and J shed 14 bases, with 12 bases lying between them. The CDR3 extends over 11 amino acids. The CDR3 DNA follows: TGTGCCAGCAGCAATAGAGGGCCGCTGTTTTTT. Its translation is CASSNRGPLFF. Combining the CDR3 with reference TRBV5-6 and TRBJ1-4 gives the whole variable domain DAGVTQSPTHLIKTRGQQVTLRCSPKSGHDTVSWYQQALGQGPQFIFQYYEEEERQRGNFPDRFSGHQFPNYSSELNVNALLLGDSALYLCASSNRGPLFFGSGTQLSVL.

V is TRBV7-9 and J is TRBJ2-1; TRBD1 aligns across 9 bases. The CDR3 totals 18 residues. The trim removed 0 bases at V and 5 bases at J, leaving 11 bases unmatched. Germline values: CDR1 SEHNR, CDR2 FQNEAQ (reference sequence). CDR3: CASSLAPGQGLIDNEQFF. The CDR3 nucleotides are TGTGCCAGCAGCTTAGCGCCAGGACAGGGGTTGATCGACAATGAGCAGTTCTTC.

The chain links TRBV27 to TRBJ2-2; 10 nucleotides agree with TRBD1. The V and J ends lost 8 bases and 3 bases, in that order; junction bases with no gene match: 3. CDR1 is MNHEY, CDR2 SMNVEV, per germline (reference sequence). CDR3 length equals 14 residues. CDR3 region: CASGGQGDTGELFF. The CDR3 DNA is TGTGCCAGCGGAGGACAGGGGGACACCGGGGAGCTGTTTTTT.

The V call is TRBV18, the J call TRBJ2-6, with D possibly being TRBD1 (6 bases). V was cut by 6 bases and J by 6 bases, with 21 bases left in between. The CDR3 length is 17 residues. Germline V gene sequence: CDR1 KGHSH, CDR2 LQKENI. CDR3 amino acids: CASSSMTGGGEANVLTF. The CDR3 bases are TGTGCCAGCTCTTCCATGACAGGCGGCGGAGAGGCCAACGTCCTGACTTTC.